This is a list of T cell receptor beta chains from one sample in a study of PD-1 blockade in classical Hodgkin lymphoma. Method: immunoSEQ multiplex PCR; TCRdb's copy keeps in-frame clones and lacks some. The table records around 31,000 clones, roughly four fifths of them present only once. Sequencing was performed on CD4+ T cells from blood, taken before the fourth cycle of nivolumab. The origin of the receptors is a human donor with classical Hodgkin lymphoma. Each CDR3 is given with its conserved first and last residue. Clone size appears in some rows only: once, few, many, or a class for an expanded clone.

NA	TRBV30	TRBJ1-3	CAWYDSAGGGNTIYF
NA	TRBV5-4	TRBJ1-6	CASSLGWGGASFSPLHF
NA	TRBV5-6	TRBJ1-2	CASSLEGVIPYGYTF
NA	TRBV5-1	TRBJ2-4	CASSLVGNIQYF
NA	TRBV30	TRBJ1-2	CAWRGTGGFYGYTF
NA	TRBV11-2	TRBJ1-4	CASRDRGWRVGEKLFF
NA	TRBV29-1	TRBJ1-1	CSVEGQANTEAFF
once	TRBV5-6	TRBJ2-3	CASSHGLAGGGTDTQYF
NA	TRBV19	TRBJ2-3	CASSIGKGVGTDTQYF
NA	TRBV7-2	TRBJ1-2	CASSPSWGRDGYTF
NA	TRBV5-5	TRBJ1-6	CASSLNGDNSPLHF
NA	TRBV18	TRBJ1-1	CASSTETVMNTEAFF
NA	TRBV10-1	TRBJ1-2	CANHPRGRDYGYTF
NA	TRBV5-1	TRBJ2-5	CASSFYRDQETQYF
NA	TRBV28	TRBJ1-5	CARSPTGDSNQPQHF
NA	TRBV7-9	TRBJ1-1	CASSNTGVAEAFF
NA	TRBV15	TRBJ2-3	CATNPHGGRKDTQYF
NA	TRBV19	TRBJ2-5	CASSIATSGWETQYF
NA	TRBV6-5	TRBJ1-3	CASSYSRTYGNTIYF
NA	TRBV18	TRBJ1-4	CASSPGRGSEKLFF
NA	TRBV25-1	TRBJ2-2	CASSSGTGYAGELFF
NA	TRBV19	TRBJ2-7	CASSNPLSFTYEQYF
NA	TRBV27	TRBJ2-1	CASSSTGGNEQFF
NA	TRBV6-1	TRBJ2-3	CASEGLAVGTDTQYF
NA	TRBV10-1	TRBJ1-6	CATGGSVRHSPLHF
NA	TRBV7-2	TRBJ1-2	CASTHSNYGYTF
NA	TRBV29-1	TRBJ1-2	CSVDFRDIYGYTF
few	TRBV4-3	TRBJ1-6	CASSRAWGNSPLHF
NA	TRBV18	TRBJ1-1	CASSPLRDRGTNTEAFF
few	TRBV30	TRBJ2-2	CAWSRGRDTGELFF
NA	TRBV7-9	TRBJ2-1	CASSLGRGPYNEQFF
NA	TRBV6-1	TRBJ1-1	CASSVVGTGNTEAFF
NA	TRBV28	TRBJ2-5	CASSIDRVYQETQYF
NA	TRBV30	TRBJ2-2	CAWAPDRNTGELFF
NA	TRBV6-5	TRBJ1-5	CASSADRGPQPQHF
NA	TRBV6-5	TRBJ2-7	CASSYHTRGAYEQYF
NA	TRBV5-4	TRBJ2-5	CASSADSQGGQETQYF
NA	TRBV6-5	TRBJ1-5	CASSYGQDNQPQHF
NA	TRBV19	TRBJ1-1	CAGSSLPGTVNTEAFF
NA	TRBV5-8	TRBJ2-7	CASRGRGRRGQYF